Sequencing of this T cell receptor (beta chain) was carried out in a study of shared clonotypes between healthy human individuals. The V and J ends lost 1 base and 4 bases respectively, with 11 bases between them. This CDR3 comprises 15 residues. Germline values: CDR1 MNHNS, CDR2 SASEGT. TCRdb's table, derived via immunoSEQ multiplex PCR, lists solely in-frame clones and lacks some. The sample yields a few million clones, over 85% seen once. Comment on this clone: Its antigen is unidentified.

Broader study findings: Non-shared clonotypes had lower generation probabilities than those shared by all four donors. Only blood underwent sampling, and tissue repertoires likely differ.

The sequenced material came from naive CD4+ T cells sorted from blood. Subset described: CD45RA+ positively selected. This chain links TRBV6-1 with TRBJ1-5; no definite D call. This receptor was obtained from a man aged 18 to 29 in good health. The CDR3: CASSEDRAGNQPQHF. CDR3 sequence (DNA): TGTGCCAGCAGTGAAGATCGGGCAGGTAATCAGCCCCAGCATTTT.